These T cell receptor beta chains were read from a single sample in a study of T cells in Graves' hyperthyroidism and ophthalmopathy. A single record per CDR3 protein comes from TCRdb applying MiXCR to the multiplex PCR reads. The sample contains a few hundred thousand distinct CDR3 sequences, about 15% of which appear only once. Sample: blood. The receptors originated from a woman aged 25 to 39 with Graves' ophthalmopathy. Both conserved end residues are part of each CDR3. A D gene is named only where the DNA matches it firmly. Some rows have no size entry. The others give once, few or many, or a class for an expanded clone.

many,.,TRBV2,TRBJ2-1,TGTGCCAGCGCAACAGGGATGGGTGAGCAGTTCTTC,CASATGMGEQFF
many,.,TRBV7-9,TRBJ2-1,TGTGCCAGCAGGCTGGGGTACAATGAGCAGTTCTTC,CASRLGYNEQFF
many,.,TRBV6-1,TRBJ1-5,TGTGCCAGCAGTGAAGCGAACAGGGTAACGAATCAGCCCCAGCATTTT,CASSEANRVTNQPQHF
few,.,TRBV7-3,TRBJ2-3,TGTGCCAGCAGCCAAGATTCTTTAAATACGCAGTATTTT,CASSQDSLNTQYF
many,.,TRBV6-1,TRBJ1-5,TGTGCCAGCAGTGAAATGGCAGGGGCTAGCAATCAGCCCCAGCATTTT,CASSEMAGASNQPQHF
many,TRBD1,TRBV18,TRBJ2-7,TGTGCCAGCTCACCTGGGACAGACGAGCAGTACTTC,CASSPGTDEQYF
many,.,TRBV20-1,TRBJ1-6,TGCAGTGCTAGAGTTACCCCAGGGTATAATTCACCCCTCCACTTT,CSARVTPGYNSPLHF
many,.,TRBV5-6,TRBJ2-7,TGTGCCAGCAGCTTGTGGCCGAACGAGCAGTACTTC,CASSLWPNEQYF
.,TRBD1,TRBV18,TRBJ2-2,TGTGCCAGCTCAATATTGCCGGGACAGGGGAATACCGGGGAGCTGTTTTTT,CASSILPGQGNTGELFF
many,.,TRBV6-1,TRBJ2-3,TGTGCCAGCACCCTGACGAGGGGCACAGATACGCAGTATTTT,CASTLTRGTDTQYF
many,.,TRBV7-2,TRBJ1-1,TGTGCCAGCAGCGGTGACTTGACTGAAGCTTTCTTT,CASSGDLTEAFF
many,.,TRBV30,TRBJ2-7,TGTGCCTGGAGTGTACCAGGGGCTCACTACGAGCAGTACTTC,CAWSVPGAHYEQYF
many,TRBD1,TRBV6-2/TRBV6-3,TRBJ2-7,TGTGCCAGCAGTCCAATAACAGGGGGTGACTACGAGCAGTACTTC,CASSPITGGDYEQYF
many,.,TRBV2,TRBJ2-7,TGTGCCAGCAGTGAATCGGCGCTTTACGAGCAGTACTTC,CASSESALYEQYF
.,.,TRBV19,TRBJ2-7,TGTGCCAGTAGTGCCTCCGGGACCTCCGGCTACGAGCAGTACTTC,CASSASGTSGYEQYF
many,TRBD2,TRBV28,TRBJ2-7,TGTGCCAGCAGGGGGACTAGCAGGACGGGGTACGAGCAGTACTTC,CASRGTSRTGYEQYF
many,.,TRBV7-8,TRBJ2-3,TGTGCCAGCAGCACCCGTTTGGACAACACAGATACGCAGTATTTT,CASSTRLDNTDTQYF
.,.,TRBV20-1,TRBJ2-7,TGCAGTGCTCGCCGAATTCAGGGCTACGAGCAGTACTTC,CSARRIQGYEQYF
many,TRBD1,TRBV27,TRBJ1-1,TGTGCCAGCAGTTTAAGGGGGCGGGGAACTGAAGCTTTCTTT,CASSLRGRGTEAFF
.,TRBD2,TRBV6-2/TRBV6-3,TRBJ2-5,TGTGCCAGCAGTAACCGGGACTACGGGGGGGAAGAGACCCAGTACTTC,CASSNRDYGGEETQYF
many,.,TRBV10-3,TRBJ2-2,TGTGCCATCAGTGAGGGTCGGGCGAACACCGGGGAGCTGTTTTTT,CAISEGRANTGELFF
.,TRBD2,TRBV20-1,TRBJ2-7,TGCAGTGCTAGAGAACTAGCGGGGGGAGGATACGAGCAGTACTTC,CSARELAGGGYEQYF
.,.,TRBV6-2/TRBV6-3,TRBJ2-7,TGTGCCACGGGATCGTCCTACGAGCAGTACTTC,CATGSSYEQYF
many,TRBD2,TRBV7-8,TRBJ2-5,TGTGCCAGCAACCGCGAGCCGGGGGGGCGGGGGGAGACCCAGTACTTC,CASNREPGGRGETQYF
.,.,TRBV5-8,TRBJ2-7,TGTGCCAGCAGCTTTAACAGGGCCGAGCAGTACTTC,CASSFNRAEQYF
many,TRBD1,TRBV28,TRBJ2-1,TGTGCCAGCAGACAAAGGACAGGGGGAAAGAAATTTGAGCAGTTCTTC,CASRQRTGGKKFEQFF
.,.,TRBV7-9,TRBJ2-1,TGTGCCAGCAGCTTTCCCCTGTTGAGTTACAATGAGCAGTTCTTC,CASSFPLLSYNEQFF
few,.,TRBV25-1,TRBJ1-2,TGTGCCAGCAGTTATGGGGACGGGACCCGGGGCTACACCTTC,CASSYGDGTRGYTF